A single sample is the source of the 32 T cell receptor beta chains below, sequenced in a study of T cells in Graves' hyperthyroidism and ophthalmopathy. Using RNA transcripts as the source, TCR beta CDR3 regions were amplified. First-round RT-PCR with HTBI primers amplified the TCR CDR3 region. Via MiXCR, TCRdb re-called the multiplex PCR reads, giving one row per CDR3 protein. The sample lists a few hundred thousand distinct CDR3 sequences, around a sixth occurring once. The sample comprised blood. The receptors were sampled from a man aged 18 to 35 with Graves' ophthalmopathy.

This clonotype was counted at least ten times. The chain combines TRBV6-1 with TRBJ2-1, with D possibly matching TRBD2 (5 bases). The ends were cut back, 5 bases at V and 4 bases at J, with 15 bases in the middle. The CDR3 contains 15 residues. CDR1 and CDR2 from the germline V gene are MNHNS and SASEGT. CDR3 protein: CASSTSAGAYNEQFF. The CDR3 bases are TGTGCCAGCAGTACCTCCGCGGGCGCATACAATGAGCAGTTCTTC.

This clonotype was counted ten times or more. The V and J genes are TRBV5-6 and TRBJ2-3; tentative D call: TRBD2 (5 bases). Germline CDR1 reads SGHDT; CDR2 reads YYEEEE. This CDR3 has 14 residues. V lost 0 bases and J 4 bases, leaving 9 bases between the germline ends. CDR3 coding DNA: TGTGCCAGCAGCTTGGTTGAGGGCCCAGATACGCAGTATTTT. Residues: CASSLVEGPDTQYF.

The chain uses TRBV5-1 and TRBJ1-1; D is possibly TRBD1 (6 bases). CDR3 length equals 15 residues. CDR1 and CDR2 (germline): SGHRS, YFSETQ. Deletions cut 0 bases from V and 14 bases from J, with 23 bases between. The CDR3 region is CASSLVQGLNSEGFF. DNA for the CDR3: TGCGCCAGCAGCTTGGTTCAGGGGCTAAACTCCGAAGGCTTCTTT.

A word on this clonotype: A clone one base away is much larger, so this may be a read error. The J gene is TRBJ1-1, the V gene TRBV24-1, with D tentatively TRBD1 (6 bases). The CDR3 is 15 residues long. Germline V gene data show CDR1 as KGHDR and CDR2 as SFDVKD. CDR3 region: CATNDSTGLNTEAFF. In DNA, the CDR3 is TGTGCCACCAATGATTCGACAGGACTGAACACTGAAGCTTTCTTT.

This clonotype was counted at least ten times. This sequence joins TRBV11-2 and TRBJ1-4; D might be TRBD1 (5 bases). V lost 3 bases, J lost 8 bases, and 13 bases lay in between. In germline, CDR1 is SGHAT, CDR2 FQNNGV. The CDR3 contains 14 residues. CDR3 sequence (DNA): TGTGCCAGCAGCTTCGGGCAGGGTACCGAAAAACTGTTTTTT. Translating it yields CASSFGQGTEKLFF. The complete variable domain, with remaining parts taken from reference TRBV11-2 and TRBJ1-4, reads EAGVAQSPRYKIIEKRQSVAFWCNPISGHATLYWYQQILGQGPKLLIQFQNNGVVDDSQLPKDRFSAERLKGVDSTLKIQPAKLEDSAVYLCASSFGQGTEKLFFGSGTQLSVL.

The J gene is TRBJ1-2, the V gene TRBV5-5; the D is unclear. CDR3 size: 15 residues. Germline assignment: CDR1 SGHKS and CDR2 YYEKEE (reference sequence). Trimming cost V 4 bases and J 0 bases, with 13 bases left between them. The CDR3 DNA reads as TGTGCCAGCAGCCCTAGCGAGGTATCTAACTATGGCTACACCTTC. Protein product: CASSPSEVSNYGYTF.

The V gene is TRBV2, the J gene TRBJ1-5; 10 bases are shared with TRBD1. V was clipped by 6 bases and J by 9 bases; unmatched bases: 11. In germline, CDR1 is SNHLY, CDR2 FYNNEI. This CDR3 region has 15 residues. CDR3 DNA sequence: TGTGCCAGCAGCGCCCACCGGGACAGGGGATCGCCCCAGCATTTT. Translated, it gives CASSAHRDRGSPQHF.

This clonotype was recorded many times. The rearrangement joins TRBV28 to TRBJ1-5; weak D call: TRBD1 (6 bases). Germline assignment: CDR1 MDHEN and CDR2 SYDVKM. V dropped 3 bases and J dropped 0 bases, with 24 bases sitting between them. There are 20 residues in the CDR3. CDR3 coding DNA: TGTGCCAGCAGTTTGGTCAGGGGTGCGGTTAGATCTTATAGCAATCAGCCCCAGCATTTT. Protein sequence: CASSLVRGAVRSYSNQPQHF.

This clonotype was detected a few times. The V gene is TRBV6-1, the J gene TRBJ2-7; a possible D gene is TRBD2 (6 bases). CDR3 length: 16 amino acids. Germline V CDR1 and CDR2: MNHNS, SASEGT. V lost 2 bases to trimming and J lost 6 bases, with 20 bases between them. CDR3 DNA sequence: TGTGCCAGCAGTGAACCGGGAGCAGGGCCCCTGGGCGAGCAGTACTTC. It specifies CASSEPGAGPLGEQYF.

This clonotype was observed at least ten times. The chain has TRBV29-1 and TRBJ2-1; TRBD2 aligns across 14 bases. CDR1 and CDR2 from the germline V gene are SQVTM and ANQGSEA. V lost 3 bases and J lost 0; bases outside the gene matches: 1. This CDR3 is built from 16 residues. The CDR3 DNA reads TGCAGCGTTGACGGGACTAGCGGGGGCTCCTACAATGAGCAGTTCTTC. Translating it yields CSVDGTSGGSYNEQFF.

The sample holds many counts of this clonotype. The genes are TRBV6-1 and TRBJ1-2, with unresolved D. V was trimmed by 4 bases and J by 1 base, leaving 13 bases between them. Germline CDR1 is MNHNS and CDR2 is SASEGT. CDR3 length: 15 amino acids. CDR3 in amino acids: CASSAPPPSNYGYTF. As DNA, the CDR3 is TGTGCCAGCAGTGCCCCCCCCCCAAGTAACTATGGCTACACCTTC.

This clonotype was detected only a few times. This chain uses TRBV11-2 with TRBJ1-2, with D possibly being TRBD1 (5 bases). V lost 2 bases, J lost 5 bases, and 12 bases lay in between. The length of the CDR3 is 14 residues. Germline V gives CDR1 SGHAT, CDR2 FQNNGV. CDR3: CASSLSAGHYGYTF. The CDR3 DNA reads TGTGCCAGCAGCTTATCGGCCGGACATTATGGCTACACCTTC.

This clonotype was seen repeatedly, ten times or more. The J gene is TRBJ1-2, the V gene TRBV3-1; 9 bases agree with TRBD1. Germline V gene data show CDR1 as LGHDT and CDR2 as YNNKEL (reference sequence). The CDR3 runs to 15 residues. The J segment lost 8 bases and the V segment lost 0 bases, leaving 7 bases of the junction unmatched. The CDR3 bases are TGTGCCAGCAGCCAAGACACAACAGGGGGCAGAGGCTACACCTTC. Encoded protein: CASSQDTTGGRGYTF.

This chain connects TRBV3-1 to TRBJ2-5; either TRBD1 or TRBD2 may supply D (6 bases each). V shed 0 bases and J shed 3 bases, with 14 bases lying between them. The germline CDR1 and CDR2 sequences are LGHDT and YNNKEL (reference sequence). The CDR3 consists of 16 residues. The CDR3 sequence is CASSQDRGTGEETQYF. DNA for the CDR3: TGTGCCAGCAGCCAAGATAGGGGGACTGGGGAAGAGACCCAGTACTTC.

This clonotype was seen a handful of times. The chain employs TRBV5-1 and TRBJ2-3; D is undetermined. Looked up from germline, CDR1 is SGHRS and CDR2 is YFSETQ. The CDR3 loop spans 16 amino acids. V was shortened by 3 bases and J by 0 bases, with 14 bases between the two germline ends. The CDR3: CASSSAAASSTDTQYF. CDR3 DNA: TGCGCCAGCAGCTCGGCTGCCGCTTCTAGCACAGATACGCAGTATTTT.

This clonotype was picked up many times. The CDR3 DNA follows: TGTGCCAGCAGCATAGACGCGGGGGAAATCTACAATGAGCAGTTCTTC. Encoded protein: CASSIDAGEIYNEQFF. V usage is TRBV7-6 and J usage is TRBJ2-1; 7 bases agree with TRBD2. The V and J ends lost 5 bases and 3 bases, in that order; junction bases with no gene match: 10. Germline V lookup: CDR1 SGHVS, CDR2 FNYEAQ. The CDR3 is made up of 16 amino acids.

The V gene is TRBV7-9, the J gene TRBJ2-2, with TRBD2 matching 11 bases. With 4 bases clipped from V and 2 bases from J, the junction kept 12 bases outside the gene matches. The length of the CDR3 is 19 residues. CDR1 and CDR2 from the germline V gene are SEHNR and FQNEAQ (reference sequence). The CDR3 DNA follows: TGTGCCAGCAGCTCGGCACCGGGACTAGCGGTGATCAACACCGGGGAGCTGTTTTTT. Translation: CASSSAPGLAVINTGELFF.

Turning to this clonotype: One end of the junction varies from germline; a read error may be responsible. V and J are TRBV6-5 and TRBJ1-2; no definite D call. The CDR3 has 13 residues. Germline V gene data show CDR1 as MNHEY and CDR2 as SVGAGI. CDR3 region: CASSYAENYGHTF. DNA for the CDR3: TGTGCCAGCAGTTACGCGGAAAACTATGGCCACACCTTC.

In this sample, this clonotype turned up a few times. The chain employs TRBV19 and TRBJ2-1; 12 bases fit TRBD1. CDR1 is LNHDA, CDR2 SQIVND, per germline (reference sequence). The CDR3 sequence is 14 residues long. V was pared by 5 bases and J by 7 bases, with 3 bases of the junction left unmatched. The DNA of the CDR3 is TGTGCCAGTAGTCGGGACAGGGGGCTAAATGAGCAGTTCTTC. It specifies CASSRDRGLNEQFF.

This clonotype has just one count. Compared with germline, one end of the junction differs, possibly owing to a read error. The gene calls are TRBV7-9 and TRBJ1-1, with D uncertain. This CDR3 has 12 amino acids. Per the germline V gene, CDR1 is SEHNR and CDR2 is FQNEAQ (reference sequence). CDR3 loop: CAGSLSGTEAFF. The CDR3 bases are TGTGCCGGCAGCTTATCGGGCACTGAAGCTTTCTTT.

This clonotype was counted ten times or more. V is TRBV20-1 and J is TRBJ1-1; no firm D call. V gave up 8 bases and J gave up 1 base, with 14 bases separating them. The CDR3 has 13 amino acids. From germline, CDR1 is DFQATT and CDR2 SNEGSKA (reference sequence). The CDR3 bases are TGCAGTCCCAGCGGACTGGAGAACACTGAAGCTTTCTTT. Translation: CSPSGLENTEAFF.

This clonotype occurred many times. The chain is built from TRBV20-1 and TRBJ1-6; weak D call: TRBD1 (6 bases). The CDR3 totals 15 residues. Trimming stripped 2 bases from V and 5 bases from J, with 13 bases between. The germline V gene encodes CDR1 DFQATT and CDR2 SNEGSKA (reference sequence). The CDR3 loop is CSARSPGQHNSPLHF. For the CDR3, the DNA is TGCAGTGCTAGATCCCCGGGACAACATAATTCACCCCTCCACTTT.

This clonotype was seen repeatedly, ten times or more. The rearrangement uses TRBV20-1 and TRBJ1-4, with 8 bases aligning to TRBD1. This CDR3 is built from 13 residues. V was pared by 6 bases and J by 3 bases, with 3 bases of the junction left unmatched. CDR1 and CDR2 from the germline V gene are DFQATT and SNEGSKA (reference sequence). The CDR3 loop reads CSALTGANEKLFF. The CDR3, as DNA: TGCAGTGCATTGACAGGGGCTAATGAAAAACTGTTTTTT.

This clonotype was detected ten times or more. The chain couples TRBV28 to TRBJ1-5, with 9 bases matching TRBD1. With 8 bases clipped from V and 6 bases from J, the junction kept 11 bases outside the gene matches. The CDR3 has 15 residues. CDR1 MDHEN and CDR2 SYDVKM come from the germline V gene. CDR3 loop: CASGYIRTGVQPQHF. CDR3 nucleotides: TGTGCCAGCGGTTACATCCGGACAGGGGTTCAGCCCCAGCATTTT. The variable domain in full, completed from reference TRBV28 and TRBJ1-5, reads DVKVTQSSRYLVKRTGEKVFLECVQDMDHENMFWYRQDPGLGLRLIYFSYDVKMKEKGDIPEGYSVSREKKERFSLILESASTNQTSMYLCASGYIRTGVQPQHFGDGTRLSIL.

This clonotype was detected only a few times. The gene calls are TRBV5-5 and TRBJ2-2; D not certain. This CDR3 spans 16 amino acids. Germline V gene lookup returns CDR1 SGHKS and CDR2 YYEKEE (reference sequence). V was cut by 0 bases and J by 0 bases, with 9 bases left in between. CDR3 in DNA: TGTGCCAGCAGCTTGGTCCGAGACTCGAACACCGGGGAGCTGTTTTTT. Its protein product is CASSLVRDSNTGELFF.

The rearrangement joins TRBV11-2 to TRBJ2-5; a weak D match, TRBD1 (6 bases). Per the germline V gene, CDR1 is SGHAT and CDR2 is FQNNGV. V shed 4 bases and J shed 9 bases, with 18 bases lying between them. The CDR3 runs 14 residues. CDR3 in amino acids: CASSSNRVPPAQYF. CDR3 nucleotide sequence: TGTGCCAGCAGCTCAAACAGGGTTCCCCCGGCCCAGTACTTC.

As to this clonotype: This may arise from a read error, as a much more abundant clone is one base away. The chain carries TRBV2 and TRBJ1-1; 10 bases are a match to TRBD1. Germline CDR1 reads SNHLY; CDR2 reads FYNNEI. This CDR3 spans 14 amino acids. The CDR3 DNA is TGTGCCGGCAGCGGCGGGACAGGGGTCACTGAAGCTTTCTTT. It is translated as CAGSGGTGVTEAFF.

CDR3 sequence reads: CASSERGLNEQYF. The CDR3 DNA is TGTGCCAGCAGTGAGCGGGGCTTGAACGAGCAGTACTTC. This chain links TRBV25-1 with TRBJ2-7, with D perhaps matching TRBD2 (6 bases). This CDR3 has 13 residues. The V end lost 3 bases, the J end lost 5 bases, and 11 bases lay between the germline ends. The germline gives CDR1 MGHDK, CDR2 SYGVNS.

This clonotype was recorded at least ten times. This chain connects TRBV12-3 or TRBV12-4 to TRBJ1-2; no clear D gene. The CDR3 is 13 residues long. With 2 bases removed from V and 5 bases from J, the gap between germline ends came to 9 bases. CDR3 in DNA: TGTGCCAGCAGTTTACCTTACAGTTATGGCTACACCTTC. This translates into CASSLPYSYGYTF.

This clonotype came up many times. The rearrangement joins TRBV5-1 to TRBJ2-1; 8 bases align to TRBD1. The V and J ends lost 0 bases and 6 bases, in that order; junction bases with no gene match: 14. The CDR3 spans 18 residues. CDR1 is SGHRS, CDR2 YFSETQ, per germline. CDR3 DNA sequence: TGCGCCAGCAGCTTGGCGGGGACAGGTCAGAATGGAGGCAATGAGCAGTTCTTC. Translated: CASSLAGTGQNGGNEQFF.

This clonotype showed up many times. The chain is built from TRBV24-1 and TRBJ1-2; TRBD1 might be the D (5 bases). Trimming pared 4 bases from V and 1 base from J, leaving 6 bases between. Germline V gives CDR1 KGHDR, CDR2 SFDVKD. The CDR3 runs 13 residues. CDR3: CATSDDSNYGYTF. The CDR3 DNA reads as TGTGCCACCAGTGACGACAGTAACTATGGCTACACCTTC.

This clonotype came up a few times. The chain carries TRBV7-3 and TRBJ2-7; 7 positions match TRBD1. The CDR3 has 16 amino acids. CDR1 SGHTA and CDR2 FQGTGA come from the germline V gene. Trimming at V came to 5 bases and at J to 1 base, leaving 11 bases not matched to a gene. The CDR3, as DNA: TGTGCCAGCAGCCTCTCCGGGACAGCAGCTTCCTACGAGCAGTACTTC. Its protein is CASSLSGTAASYEQYF. The full variable domain, completed using reference TRBV7-3 and TRBJ2-7, is GAGVSQTPSNKVTEKGKYVELRCDPISGHTALYWYRQSLGQGPEFLIYFQGTGAADDSGLPNDRFFAVRPEGSVSTLKIQRTERGDSAVYLCASSLSGTAASYEQYFGPGTRLTVT.